This T cell receptor (beta chain) came from a study of T cells in Graves' hyperthyroidism and ophthalmopathy. This CDR3 has 16 residues. Trimming cost V 2 bases and J 0 bases, with 8 bases left between them. Germline CDR1 and CDR2: MNHNS and SASEGT. As concerns this clonotype: Antigen: not known.

Study-level results: Most expanded thyroid clonotypes above 0.001 also appeared in blood. Ophthalmopathy, as predicted by the model, came a median approximately 6.5 months after the prediction.

RNA transcripts were the template for amplifying TCR beta CDR3 regions. TCR CDR3 regions were first amplified by RT-PCR with HTBI primers. A single record per CDR3 protein comes from TCRdb applying MiXCR to the multiplex PCR reads. This sample has more than 300,000 distinct CDR3 sequences, with about 18% found just once. The diagnoses drew upon clinical symptoms, serum thyroxine and TRAb, thyroid ultrasound and orbital computed tomography. V usage is TRBV6-1 and J usage is TRBJ2-6, with D tentatively TRBD1 (6 bases). The TCR sequence derives from a man younger than 30 with Graves' ophthalmopathy. What was sequenced was blood. For the CDR3, the DNA is TGTGCCAGCAGTGAACAGGGGACCTCTGGGGCCAACGTCCTGACTTTC. Protein product: CASSEQGTSGANVLTF.